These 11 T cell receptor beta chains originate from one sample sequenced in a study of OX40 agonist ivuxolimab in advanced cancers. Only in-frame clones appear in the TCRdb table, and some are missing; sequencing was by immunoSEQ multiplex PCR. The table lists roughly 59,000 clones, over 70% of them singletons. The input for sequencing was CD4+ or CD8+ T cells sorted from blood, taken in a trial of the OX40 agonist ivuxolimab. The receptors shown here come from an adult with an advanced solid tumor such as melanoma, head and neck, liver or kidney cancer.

The CDR3 protein is CASSPQGLAGHTSYEQYF. The CDR3 DNA reads TGCGCCAGCAGCCCGCAGGGGCTCGCGGGACATACGAGCTACGAGCAGTACTTC. The chain has TRBV4-3 and TRBJ2-7, with D tentatively TRBD1 or TRBD2 (6 bases each). V lost 4 bases and J lost 3, with 25 bases in between. The germline V gene encodes CDR1 LGHNA and CDR2 YSLEER. This CDR3 is built from 18 residues.

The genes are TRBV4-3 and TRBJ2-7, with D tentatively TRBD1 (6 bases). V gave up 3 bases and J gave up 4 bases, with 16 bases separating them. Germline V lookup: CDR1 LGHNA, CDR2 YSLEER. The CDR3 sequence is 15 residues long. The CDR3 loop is CASSQLRDTVYEQYF. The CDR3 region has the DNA TGCGCCAGCAGCCAGCTCCGGGACACCGTTTACGAGCAGTACTTC.

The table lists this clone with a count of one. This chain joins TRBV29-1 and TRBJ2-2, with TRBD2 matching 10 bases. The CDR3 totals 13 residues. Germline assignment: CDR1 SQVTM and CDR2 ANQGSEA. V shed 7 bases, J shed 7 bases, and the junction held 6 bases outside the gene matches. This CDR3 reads CSAEREGGGELFF. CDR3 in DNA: TGCAGCGCCGAGCGGGAGGGAGGCGGGGAGCTGTTTTTT.

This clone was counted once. CDR3 coding DNA: TGCGCCAGCAGCTTGGAGCGTCGCGGGAGCTCTGGAAACACCATATATTTT. Its protein product is CASSLERRGSSGNTIYF. The genes are TRBV5-1 and TRBJ1-3; D call uncertain. Germline CDR1 is SGHRS and CDR2 is YFSETQ. The CDR3 length is 17 residues. V was shortened by 0 bases and J by 0 bases, with 13 bases between the two germline ends. Full variable domain (outside the CDR3, taken from reference TRBV5-1 and TRBJ1-3): KAGVTQTPRYLIKTRGQQVTLSCSPISGHRSVSWYQQTPGQGLQFLFEYFSETQRNKGNFPGRFSGRQFSNSRSEMNVSTLELGDSALYLCASSLERRGSSGNTIYFGEGSWLTVV.

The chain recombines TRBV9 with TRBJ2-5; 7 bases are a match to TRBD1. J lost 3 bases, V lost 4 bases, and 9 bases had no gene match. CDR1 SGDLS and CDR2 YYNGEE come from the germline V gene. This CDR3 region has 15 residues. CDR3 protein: CASSPTTGAEETQYF. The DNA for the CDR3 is TGTGCCAGCAGCCCTACCACAGGGGCGGAAGAGACCCAGTACTTC.

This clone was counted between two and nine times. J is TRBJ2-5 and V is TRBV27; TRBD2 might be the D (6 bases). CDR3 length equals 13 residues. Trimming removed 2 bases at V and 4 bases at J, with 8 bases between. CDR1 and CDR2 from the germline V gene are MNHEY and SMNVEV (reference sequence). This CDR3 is CASSLGGRETQYF. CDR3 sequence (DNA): TGTGCCAGCAGTTTAGGAGGGAGAGAGACCCAGTACTTC.

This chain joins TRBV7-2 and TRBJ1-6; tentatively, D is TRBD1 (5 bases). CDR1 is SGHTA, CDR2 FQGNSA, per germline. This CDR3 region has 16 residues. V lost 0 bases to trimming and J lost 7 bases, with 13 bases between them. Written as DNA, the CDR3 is TGTGCCAGCAGCTTAGCGTTCAGGGCGACGAATTCACCCCTCCACTTT. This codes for CASSLAFRATNSPLHF.

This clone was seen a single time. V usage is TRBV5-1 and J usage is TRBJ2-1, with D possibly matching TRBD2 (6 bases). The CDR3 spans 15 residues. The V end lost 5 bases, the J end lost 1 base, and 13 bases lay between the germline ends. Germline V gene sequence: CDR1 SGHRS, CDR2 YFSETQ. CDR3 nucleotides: TGCGCCAGCAGATTCGGGGGTGAGTCCTACAATGAGCAGTTCTTC. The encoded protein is CASRFGGESYNEQFF.

The CDR3 region has the DNA TGTGCCAGCAGCACCCGGGACAGGGGAAGGACCGGGGAGCTGTTTTTT. This encodes CASSTRDRGRTGELFF. The chain uses TRBV11-3 and TRBJ2-2, with 10 bases lining up with TRBD1. Trimming cost V 5 bases and J 5 bases; bases outside gene matches: 8. The CDR3 runs 16 residues. The germline V gene encodes CDR1 SGHNT and CDR2 YENEEA.

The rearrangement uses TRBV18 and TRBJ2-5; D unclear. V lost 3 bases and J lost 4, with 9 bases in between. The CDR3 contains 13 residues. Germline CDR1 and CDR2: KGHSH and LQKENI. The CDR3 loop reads CASSPTTSETQYF. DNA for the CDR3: TGTGCCAGCTCACCCACGACGTCAGAGACCCAGTACTTC.

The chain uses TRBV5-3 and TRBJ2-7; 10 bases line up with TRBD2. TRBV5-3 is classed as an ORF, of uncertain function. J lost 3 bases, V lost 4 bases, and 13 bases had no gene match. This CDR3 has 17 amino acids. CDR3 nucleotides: TGTGCCAGAAGCGGCGGACTAGCGGCCTCCACTAGCTACGAGCAGTACTTC. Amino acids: CARSGGLAASTSYEQYF.